Described below is a single TCR beta chain sequence and its context. Sequencing of TCR beta was performed on blood CD8+ and CD4+ T cells. The data are from a study of CD8 T cells in Susac syndrome. Study summary: Among the Susac syndrome patients who underwent sequencing, roughly six had clinically active disease, while about 8 of them were in remission.

The V end lost 7 bases, the J end lost 1 base, and 12 bases lay between the germline ends. Germline V CDR1 and CDR2: ENHRY, SYGVKD. The CDR3 has 14 residues. The RNA, roughly 0.5 to 1 ug, was put through reverse transcription using random hexamers. TCR beta CDR3 was amplified by immunoSEQ covering 54 Vbeta and 13 Jbeta. TCRdb fed the immunoSEQ multiplex PCR reads into MiXCR, producing one record per CDR3 protein. The top ten hold 0.099% of the sample, which has around 200,000 distinct CDR3 sequences, around 94% seen once. This TCR was recovered from a human donor with Susac syndrome. The sequenced sample consisted of CD4+ T cells from PBMCs. This chain uses TRBV10-3 with TRBJ2-3, with D unclear. The CDR3 nucleotides read TGTGCCATCAAGGATAGCAGCCGCACAGATACGCAGTATTTT. Translating it yields CAIKDSSRTDTQYF.